This T cell receptor (beta chain) was sequenced during a study of CD8 T cells in Susac syndrome. Reverse transcription of about 0.5 to 1 ug RNA was carried out with random hexamers. An immunoSEQ multiplex PCR amplified TCR beta CDR3 over 54 Vbeta and 13 Jbeta. TCRdb re-derived calls from the immunoSEQ multiplex PCR reads in MiXCR, one entry per CDR3 protein. This sample yields under 550,000 distinct CDR3 sequences, of which 85% are seen a single time; around 0.12% belongs to the top ten. This CDR3 comprises 17 residues. Germline CDR1 is MNHEY and CDR2 is SMNVEV (reference sequence). V was cut by 0 bases and J by 0 bases, with 12 bases left in between.

This receptor was taken from a human donor with multiple sclerosis. Sequencing input: CD8+ T cells from PBMCs. The rearrangement links TRBV27 to TRBJ2-1; D is ambiguous. CDR3: CASSLSFSTVSYNEQFF. CDR3 coding DNA: TGTGCCAGCAGTTTATCGTTTTCGACCGTCTCCTACAATGAGCAGTTCTTC.